What follows describes a single T cell receptor (beta chain). This record belongs to a study of blood T cell repertoires in COVID-19. In the study overall: Researchers got acute and convalescent COVID-19 samples from the United States, Italy and Spain.

The CDR3 has 15 residues. Germline values: CDR1 MNHEY, CDR2 SVGAGI. V shed 2 bases and J 7 bases; nucleotides not matched to a gene: 3. The authors' processing: Reference gene primer amplification gave estimated nucleated cell counts. Profiling relied on immunoSEQ multiplex PCR, and the TCRdb table lists in-frame clones only, not all of them. V and J calls and clone size are given by that table; D and trimming were obtained from the DNA. The sample comprises roughly 300,000 clones, approximately 83% of which are singletons, and 10% to 15% rests with the top ten. V and J are TRBV6-5 and TRBJ1-6, with TRBD1 matching 9 bases. Sequencing was carried out using peripheral blood. The TCR originated in a human donor in a cohort sampled during active COVID-19. CDR3 loop: CASSYGDRANSPLHF. CDR3 bases: TGTGCCAGCAGTTACGGGGACAGGGCAAATTCACCCCTCCACTTT.